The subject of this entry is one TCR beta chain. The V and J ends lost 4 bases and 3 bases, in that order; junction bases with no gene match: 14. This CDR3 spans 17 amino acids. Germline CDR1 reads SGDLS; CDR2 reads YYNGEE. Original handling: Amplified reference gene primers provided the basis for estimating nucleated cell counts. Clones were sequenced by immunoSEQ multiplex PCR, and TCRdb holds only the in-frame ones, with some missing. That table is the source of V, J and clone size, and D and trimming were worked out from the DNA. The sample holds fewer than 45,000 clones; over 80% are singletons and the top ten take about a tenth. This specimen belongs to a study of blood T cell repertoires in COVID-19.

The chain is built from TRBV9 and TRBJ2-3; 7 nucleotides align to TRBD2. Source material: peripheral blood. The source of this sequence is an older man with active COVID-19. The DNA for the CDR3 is TGTGCCAGCAGCAGGCGGGAGTACCTGGCTGGGACAGATACGCAGTATTTT. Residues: CASSRREYLAGTDTQYF.